Presented here are 21 T cell receptor beta chains from one specimen sequenced in a study of sequential checkpoint blockade in melanoma. TCRdb's table, derived via immunoSEQ multiplex PCR, lists solely in-frame clones and lacks some. Counted here are fewer than 50,000 clones, 88% occurring once; the ten biggest clones make up 9.5% to 15%. Treatment described: randomized to nivolumab then ipilimumab (arm A) or the reverse (arm B). This specimen was CD8+ T cells sorted from blood (inferred from file names), taken from a patient given nivolumab and ipilimumab in sequence. The receptors were sampled from a human donor with melanoma.

This clone appeared a single time. This chain connects TRBV27 to TRBJ1-5; 10 nucleotides align to TRBD1. Germline trimming cut 7 bases from V and 7 bases from J; bases unmatched to any gene: 22. CDR1 is MNHEY, CDR2 SMNVEV, per germline (reference sequence). The CDR3 is 19 amino acids. The CDR3 DNA reads as TGTGCCAGCACCATCCCCGGGACAGGGGTTGTTCCGTCCCAACAGCCCCAGCATTTT. Translating it yields CASTIPGTGVVPSQQPQHF.

This chain joins TRBV7-9 and TRBJ2-7, with D possibly TRBD1 on 6 matching bases. V was clipped by 5 bases and J by 1 base, with 21 bases between them. The germline V gene encodes CDR1 SEHNR and CDR2 FQNEAQ (reference sequence). This CDR3 has 17 amino acids. The CDR3, as DNA: TGTGCCAGCAGCCAAAACACAGGGAGTGCGGAGTCCTACGAGCAGTACGTC. Its translation: CASSQNTGSAESYEQYV.

The chain is built from TRBV30 and TRBJ1-2; TRBD1 agrees at 7 bases. J was trimmed by 4 bases and V by 5 bases; bases with no gene match: 7. The germline gives CDR1 GTSNPN, CDR2 SVGIG (reference sequence). The CDR3 runs 13 residues. CDR3 sequence: CAWEETGVYGYTF. In DNA form, the CDR3 reads TGTGCCTGGGAAGAAACAGGGGTCTATGGCTACACCTTC.

The chain joins TRBV21-1 to TRBJ2-2; TRBD1, as called in the table, went unchecked against the DNA. TRBV21-1 is a documented pseudogene. The CDR3 length is 15 residues. The CDR3 sequence is CASSKEGRGTGELFF. CDR3 nucleotides: TGTGCCAGCAGCAAAGAGGGCAGGGGCACCGGGGAGCTGTTTTTT.

The chain uses TRBV5-4 and TRBJ2-5, with TRBD2 matching over 7 bases. Germline CDR1 is SGHNT and CDR2 is YYREEE (reference sequence). The CDR3 spans 14 residues. The junction had 7 bases not matched to a gene; V was cut back by 4 bases and J by 4 bases. Here the CDR3 reads CASSPGASGETQYF. The DNA of the CDR3 is TGTGCCAGCAGCCCTGGGGCTAGCGGAGAGACCCAGTACTTC.

The V and J genes are TRBV30 and TRBJ1-5; maybe TRBD1 (5 bases). Germline loops: CDR1 GTSNPN, CDR2 SVGIG (reference sequence). This CDR3 comprises 13 residues. Trimming stripped 1 base from V and 8 bases from J, with 12 bases between. The CDR3: CAWSAQGIKPQHF. CDR3 DNA sequence: TGTGCCTGGAGTGCGCAGGGTATAAAGCCCCAGCATTTT. Complete variable domain (other parts from reference TRBV30 and TRBJ1-5): SQTIHQWPATLVQPVGSPLSLECTVEGTSNPNLYWYRQAAGRGLQLLFYSVGIGQISSEVPQNLSASRPQDRQFILSSKKLLLSDSGFYLCAWSAQGIKPQHFGDGTRLSIL.

The J gene is TRBJ1-1, the V gene TRBV9; a weak D match, TRBD1 (5 bases). This CDR3 is 15 amino acids long. V dropped 0 bases and J dropped 5 bases, with 14 bases sitting between them. CDR1 SGDLS and CDR2 YYNGEE come from the germline V gene. The CDR3 DNA follows: TGTGCCAGCAGCGTAGGATCCGGGGGGGGGACTGAAGCTTTCTTT. Encoded protein: CASSVGSGGGTEAFF.

The chain uses TRBV4-2 and TRBJ2-7; TRBD2 aligns across 8 bases. The J segment lost 0 bases and the V segment lost 3 bases, leaving 10 bases of the junction unmatched. The germline CDR1 and CDR2 sequences are LGHNA and YNFKEQ. The CDR3 spans 17 residues. The CDR3 region has the DNA TGTGCCAGCAGCCATTATGCTAGCGGGTTTAGCTCCTACGAGCAGTACTTC. This sequence encodes CASSHYASGFSSYEQYF.

The chain uses TRBV7-8 and TRBJ1-1; 7 bases line up with TRBD1. V gave up 5 bases and J gave up 4 bases; unmatched junction bases: 7. Germline V lookup: CDR1 SGHVS, CDR2 FQNEAQ. The CDR3 length is 14 residues. The CDR3 DNA is TGTGCCAGCAGCCAGCAACAGGGGATCACTGAAGCTTTCTTT. It yields the protein CASSQQQGITEAFF.

The chain is built from TRBV28 and TRBJ2-5; D possibly corresponds to TRBD2 (6 bases). The V gene lost 3 bases and the J gene lost 5 bases, with 13 bases spanning the gap. This CDR3 is built from 14 residues. The germline gives CDR1 MDHEN, CDR2 SYDVKM. CDR3 loop: CASSFRGAGETQYF. The CDR3 DNA reads TGTGCCAGCAGTTTCCGCGGGGCCGGGGAGACCCAGTACTTC.

This clone was detected only a few times. J is TRBJ2-7 and V is TRBV7-3; tentatively, D is TRBD2 (5 bases). This CDR3 has 13 amino acids. The germline V and J ends were trimmed by 2 bases and 5 bases, with 10 bases remaining between them. Germline V gene data show CDR1 as SGHTA and CDR2 as FQGTGA. The DNA for the CDR3 is TGTGCCAGCAGCTTAGGAGGAGGTGACGAGCAGTACGTC. This gives the protein CASSLGGGDEQYV.

The chain recombines TRBV27 with TRBJ2-2; no firm D call. Germline values: CDR1 MNHEY, CDR2 SMNVEV (reference sequence). With 6 bases removed from V and 9 bases from J, the gap between germline ends came to 11 bases. This CDR3 is built from 12 residues. The CDR3, as DNA: TGTGCCAGCAGACTGTCGGGTAGGGAGCTGTTTTTT. It is translated as CASRLSGRELFF.

J is TRBJ2-2 and V is TRBV9; no clear D. The CDR3 runs to 15 residues. Germline CDR1 SGDLS, CDR2 YYNGEE. Deletions cut 0 bases from V and 0 bases from J, with 6 bases between. The CDR3 protein is CASSVGPANTGELFF. For the CDR3, the DNA is TGTGCCAGCAGCGTAGGCCCAGCGAACACCGGGGAGCTGTTTTTT.

This clone occurred once. This rearrangement joins TRBV5-6 to TRBJ2-7; 9 nucleotides match TRBD1. This CDR3 has 16 amino acids. Looked up from germline, CDR1 is SGHDT and CDR2 is YYEEEE. J gave up 2 bases and V 4 bases, and 10 bases lay outside the gene matches. The CDR3 DNA reads TGTGCCAGCAGCCTACAGGGGGCGCGGGTCACCTACGAGCAGTACGTC. The encoded protein is CASSLQGARVTYEQYV.

V and J are TRBV5-5 and TRBJ2-7, with D unclear. This CDR3 region has 13 residues. Germline lookup yields CDR1 SGHKS and CDR2 YYEKEE (reference sequence). V lost 5 bases and J lost 3, with 12 bases in between. The CDR3 DNA sequence: TGTGCCAGCAGGACGGAAATTAACTACGAGCAGTACGTC. This encodes CASRTEINYEQYV.

The chain combines TRBV2 with TRBJ2-3; possible D gene TRBD1, 5 bases. The CDR3 is 15 residues long. Trimming removed 2 bases from V and 4 bases from J, with 13 bases in between. CDR1 SNHLY and CDR2 FYNNEI come from the germline V gene. As DNA, the CDR3 is TGTGCCAGCAGTGAATCGGGCAGGGCGGCAGATACGCAGTATTTT. As protein: CASSESGRAADTQYF.

The chain employs TRBV30 and TRBJ1-2, with TRBD1 matching over 9 bases. The V and J ends lost 1 base and 8 bases, in that order; junction bases with no gene match: 8. Germline V CDR1 and CDR2: GTSNPN, SVGIG (reference sequence). The CDR3 totals 14 residues. The CDR3 protein is CAWSETQGAVGYTF. As DNA, the CDR3 is TGTGCCTGGAGTGAGACACAGGGGGCCGTGGGCTACACCTTC.

The sample holds one count of this clone. The rearrangement links TRBV7-2 to TRBJ2-3, with 8 nucleotides matching TRBD1. The CDR3 consists of 15 residues. Germline-derived CDR1 and CDR2 are SGHTA and FQGNSA. V lost 4 bases and J lost 0; bases outside the gene matches: 3. CDR3 DNA sequence: TGTGCCAGCAGCTCGGACAGGGACAGCACAGATACGCAGTATTTT. As protein: CASSSDRDSTDTQYF.

For this clone: Other nucleotide sequences from this sample produce the same CDR3. The J gene is TRBJ2-5, the V gene TRBV28, with 11 nucleotides matching TRBD2. Germline CDR1 MDHEN, CDR2 SYDVKM. The CDR3 extends over 16 amino acids. V shed 6 bases and J 8 bases; nucleotides not matched to a gene: 14. As DNA, the CDR3 is TGTGCCAGCAGCCCCGGGACTAGCGGAGGGGTGTCTACCCAGTACTTC. It specifies CASSPGTSGGVSTQYF.

The chain uses TRBV4-3 and TRBJ1-2, with 7 bases that match TRBD1. V was clipped by 0 bases and J by 4 bases; unmatched bases: 8. Germline V gives CDR1 LGHNA, CDR2 YSLEER. CDR3 length: 16 amino acids. CDR3 sequence: CASSQDEGGAGYGYTF. CDR3 DNA sequence: TGCGCCAGCAGCCAAGACGAAGGGGGCGCGGGCTATGGCTACACCTTC.

The CDR3 here is CASSGLGRVTGYEQYV. The CDR3 region has the DNA TGTGCCAGCAGTGGATTAGGCCGAGTTACAGGGTACGAGCAGTACGTC. The rearrangement uses TRBV6-1 and TRBJ2-7; D is perhaps TRBD1 (6 bases). CDR1 and CDR2 (germline): MNHNS, SASEGT. This CDR3 contains 16 residues. V shed 4 bases and J shed 4 bases, with 20 bases lying between them.